This T cell receptor beta chain is drawn from a study of blood T cells in healthy people across ages. Next came a second PCR, run for about 7 to 12 cycles, which used a sample-barcoded 5' primer along with a J-beta primer mix. TCRdb analysed the 5' RACE reads with MiXCR anew, one entry per CDR3 protein. The table has around 900,000 distinct CDR3 sequences, 25% to 35% seen once; the top ten hold roughly 17%. This clonotype was seen repeatedly, ten times or more. The receptor was isolated from a woman aged 80 or over in good health. Sequenced sample: blood.

The CDR3 DNA sequence: TGTGCCAGCAGTCGAGGGGGCAGGGACGCCTACGAGCAGTACTTC. It translates to CASSRGGRDAYEQYF. This rearrangement joins TRBV2 to TRBJ2-7; TRBD1 matches at 7 bases. Germline CDR1 and CDR2: SNHLY and FYNNEI. J was trimmed by 2 bases and V by 5 bases; bases with no gene match: 9. This CDR3 contains 15 residues.